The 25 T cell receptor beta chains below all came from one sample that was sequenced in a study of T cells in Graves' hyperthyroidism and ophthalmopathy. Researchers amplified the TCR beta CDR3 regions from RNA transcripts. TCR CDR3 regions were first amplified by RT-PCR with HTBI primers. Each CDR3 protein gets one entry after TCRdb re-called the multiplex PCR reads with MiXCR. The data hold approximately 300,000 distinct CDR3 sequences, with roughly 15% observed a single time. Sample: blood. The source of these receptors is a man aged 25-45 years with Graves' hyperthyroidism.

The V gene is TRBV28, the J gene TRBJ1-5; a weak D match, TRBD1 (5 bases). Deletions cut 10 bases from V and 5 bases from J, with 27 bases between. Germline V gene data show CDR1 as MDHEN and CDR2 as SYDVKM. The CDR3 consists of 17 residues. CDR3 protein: CAIRTTGWGRGDQPQHF. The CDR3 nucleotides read TGTGCCATCCGCACCACGGGGTGGGGGAGGGGCGATCAGCCCCAGCATTTT.

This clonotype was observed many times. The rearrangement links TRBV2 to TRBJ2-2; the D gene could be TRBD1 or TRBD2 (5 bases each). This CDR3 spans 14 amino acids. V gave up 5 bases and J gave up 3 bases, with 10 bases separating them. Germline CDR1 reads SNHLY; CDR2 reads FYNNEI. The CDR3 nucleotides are TGTGCCAGCAGTAGGGACGGATACACCGGGGAGCTGTTTTTT. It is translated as CASSRDGYTGELFF.

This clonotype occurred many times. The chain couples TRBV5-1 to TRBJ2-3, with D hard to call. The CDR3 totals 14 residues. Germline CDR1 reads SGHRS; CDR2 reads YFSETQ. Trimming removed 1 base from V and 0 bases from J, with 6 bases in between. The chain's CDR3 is CASSLWLSTDTQYF. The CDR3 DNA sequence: TGCGCCAGCAGCTTGTGGCTGAGCACAGATACGCAGTATTTT.

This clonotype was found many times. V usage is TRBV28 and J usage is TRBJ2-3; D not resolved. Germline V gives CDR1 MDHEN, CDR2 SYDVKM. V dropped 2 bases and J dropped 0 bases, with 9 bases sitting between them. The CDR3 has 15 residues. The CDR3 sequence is CASSLLSGSTDTQYF. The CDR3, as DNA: TGTGCCAGCAGTTTACTGTCAGGTAGCACAGATACGCAGTATTTT.

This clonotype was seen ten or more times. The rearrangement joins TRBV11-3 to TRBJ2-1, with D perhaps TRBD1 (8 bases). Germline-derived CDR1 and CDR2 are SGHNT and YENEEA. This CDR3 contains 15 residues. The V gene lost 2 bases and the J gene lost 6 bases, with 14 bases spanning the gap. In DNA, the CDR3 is TGTGCCAGCAGCTTAACAGGGGGAGGGTCCAATGAGCAGTTCTTC. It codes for CASSLTGGGSNEQFF.

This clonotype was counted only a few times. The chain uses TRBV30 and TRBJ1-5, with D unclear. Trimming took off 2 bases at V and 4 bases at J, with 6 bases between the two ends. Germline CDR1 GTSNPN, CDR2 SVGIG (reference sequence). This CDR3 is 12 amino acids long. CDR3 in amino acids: CAWSIWNQPQHF. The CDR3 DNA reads TGTGCCTGGAGTATATGGAATCAGCCCCAGCATTTT. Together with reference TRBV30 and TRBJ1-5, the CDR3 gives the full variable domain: SQTIHQWPATLVQPVGSPLSLECTVEGTSNPNLYWYRQAAGRGLQLLFYSVGIGQISSEVPQNLSASRPQDRQFILSSKKLLLSDSGFYLCAWSIWNQPQHFGDGTRLSIL.

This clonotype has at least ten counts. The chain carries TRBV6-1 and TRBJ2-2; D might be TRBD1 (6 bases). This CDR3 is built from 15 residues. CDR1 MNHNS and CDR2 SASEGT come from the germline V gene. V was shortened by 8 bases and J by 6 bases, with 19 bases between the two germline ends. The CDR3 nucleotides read TGTGCCAGCCGGGCGGAGAGGGGGTTTGCCGGGGAGCTGTTTTTT. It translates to CASRAERGFAGELFF.

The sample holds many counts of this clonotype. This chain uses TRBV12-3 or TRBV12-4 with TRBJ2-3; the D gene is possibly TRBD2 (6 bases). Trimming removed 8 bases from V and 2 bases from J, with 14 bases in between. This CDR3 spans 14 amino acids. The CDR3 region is CASDSGEPTDTQYF. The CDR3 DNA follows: TGTGCCAGCGATAGCGGAGAACCCACAGATACGCAGTATTTT.

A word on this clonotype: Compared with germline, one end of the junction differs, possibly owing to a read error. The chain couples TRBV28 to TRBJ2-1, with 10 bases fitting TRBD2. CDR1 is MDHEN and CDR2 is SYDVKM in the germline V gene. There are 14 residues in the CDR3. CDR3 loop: CVSSQREGYNGQFF. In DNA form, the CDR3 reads TGTGTCAGCTCCCAGCGGGAGGGGTACAATGGGCAGTTCTTC. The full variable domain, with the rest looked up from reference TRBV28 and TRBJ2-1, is DVKVTQSSRYLVKRTGEKVFLECVQDMDHENMFWYRQDPGLGLRLIYFSYDVKMKEKGDIPEGYSVSREKKERFSLILESASTNQTSMYLCVSSQREGYNGQFFGPGTRLTVL.

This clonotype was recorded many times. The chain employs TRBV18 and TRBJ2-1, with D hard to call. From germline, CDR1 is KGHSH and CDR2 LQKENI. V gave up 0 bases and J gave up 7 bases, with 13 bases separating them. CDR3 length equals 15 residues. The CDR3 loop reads CASSPPKSLRNEQFF. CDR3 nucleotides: TGTGCCAGCTCACCACCGAAGAGCCTAAGGAATGAGCAGTTCTTC.

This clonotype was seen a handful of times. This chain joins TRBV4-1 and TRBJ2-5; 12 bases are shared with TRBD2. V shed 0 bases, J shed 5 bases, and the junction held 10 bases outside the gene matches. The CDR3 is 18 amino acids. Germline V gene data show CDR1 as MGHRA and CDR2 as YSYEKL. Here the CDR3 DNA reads TGCGCCAGCAGCCAAGATAAAACCCACACTAGCGGGAGGGAGACCCAGTACTTC. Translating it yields CASSQDKTHTSGRETQYF.

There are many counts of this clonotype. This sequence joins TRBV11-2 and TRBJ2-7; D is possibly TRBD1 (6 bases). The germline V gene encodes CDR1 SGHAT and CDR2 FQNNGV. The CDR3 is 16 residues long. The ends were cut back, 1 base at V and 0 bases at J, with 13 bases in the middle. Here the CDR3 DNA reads TGTGCCAGCAGCTTAGCTCCGACAGGAGTCTCCTACGAGCAGTACTTC. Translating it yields CASSLAPTGVSYEQYF.

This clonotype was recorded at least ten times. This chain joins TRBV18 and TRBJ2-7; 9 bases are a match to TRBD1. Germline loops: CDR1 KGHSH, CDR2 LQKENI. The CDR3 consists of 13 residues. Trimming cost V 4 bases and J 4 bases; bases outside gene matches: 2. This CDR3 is CASSQGQGYEQYF. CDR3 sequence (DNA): TGTGCCAGCTCACAGGGACAGGGTTACGAGCAGTACTTC.

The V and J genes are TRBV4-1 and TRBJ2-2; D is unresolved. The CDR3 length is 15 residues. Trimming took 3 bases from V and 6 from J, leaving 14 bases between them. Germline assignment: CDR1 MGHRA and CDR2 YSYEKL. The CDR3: CASSQDRVTPGELFF. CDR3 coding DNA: TGCGCCAGCAGCCAGGACCGGGTCACCCCCGGGGAGCTGTTTTTT.

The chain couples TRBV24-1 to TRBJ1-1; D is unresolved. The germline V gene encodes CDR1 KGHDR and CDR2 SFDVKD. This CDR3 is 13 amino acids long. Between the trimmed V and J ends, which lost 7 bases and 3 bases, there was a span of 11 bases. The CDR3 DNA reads TGTGCCACCAGGGACTCATCCTACACTGAAGCTTTCTTT. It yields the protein CATRDSSYTEAFF.

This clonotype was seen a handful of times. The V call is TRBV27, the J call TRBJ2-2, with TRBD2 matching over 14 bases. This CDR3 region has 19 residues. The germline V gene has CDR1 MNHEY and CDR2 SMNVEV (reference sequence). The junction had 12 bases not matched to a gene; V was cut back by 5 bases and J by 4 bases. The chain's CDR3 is CASSLFFGTSGRGTGELFF. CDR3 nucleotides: TGTGCCAGCAGTCTCTTTTTTGGGACTAGCGGGAGAGGCACCGGGGAGCTGTTTTTT.

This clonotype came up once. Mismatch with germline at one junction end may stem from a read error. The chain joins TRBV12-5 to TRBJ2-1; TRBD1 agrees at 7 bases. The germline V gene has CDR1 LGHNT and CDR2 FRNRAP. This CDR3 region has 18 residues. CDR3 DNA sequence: TGTGCTGGTGGTTTGGTACTGGGGAGACAGGGCTCCTACAATGAGCAGTTCTTC. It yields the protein CAGGLVLGRQGSYNEQFF. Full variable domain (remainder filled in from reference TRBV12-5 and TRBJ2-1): DARVTQTPRHKVTEMGQEVTMRCQPILGHNTVFWYRQTMMQGLELLAYFRNRAPLDDSGMPKDRFSAEMPDATLATLKIQPSEPRDSAVYFCAGGLVLGRQGSYNEQFFGPGTRLTVL.

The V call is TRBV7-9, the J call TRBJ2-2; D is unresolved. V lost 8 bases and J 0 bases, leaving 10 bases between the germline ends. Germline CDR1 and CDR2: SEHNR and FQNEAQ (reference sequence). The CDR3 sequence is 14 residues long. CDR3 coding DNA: TGTGCCAGCGGTAGCCAGTCGAACACCGGGGAGCTGTTTTTT. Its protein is CASGSQSNTGELFF. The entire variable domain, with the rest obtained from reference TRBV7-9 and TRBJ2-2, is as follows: DTGVSQNPRHKITKRGQNVTFRCDPISEHNRLYWYRQTLGQGPEFLTYFQNEAQLEKSRLLSDRFSAERPKGSFSTLEIQRTEQGDSAMYLCASGSQSNTGELFFGEGSRLTVL.

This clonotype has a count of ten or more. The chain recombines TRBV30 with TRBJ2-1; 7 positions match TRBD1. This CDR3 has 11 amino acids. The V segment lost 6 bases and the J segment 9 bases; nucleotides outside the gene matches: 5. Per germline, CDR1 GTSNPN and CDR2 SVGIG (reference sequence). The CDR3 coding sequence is TGTGCCTGCAAGACAGGGATTGAGCAGTTCTTC. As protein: CACKTGIEQFF.

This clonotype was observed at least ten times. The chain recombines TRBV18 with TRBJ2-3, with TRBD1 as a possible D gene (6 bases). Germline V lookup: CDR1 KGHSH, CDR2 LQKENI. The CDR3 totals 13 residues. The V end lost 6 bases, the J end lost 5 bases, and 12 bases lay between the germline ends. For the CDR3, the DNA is TGTGCCAGCTCCCTACAGGGAAGAGATACGCAGTATTTT. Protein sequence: CASSLQGRDTQYF.

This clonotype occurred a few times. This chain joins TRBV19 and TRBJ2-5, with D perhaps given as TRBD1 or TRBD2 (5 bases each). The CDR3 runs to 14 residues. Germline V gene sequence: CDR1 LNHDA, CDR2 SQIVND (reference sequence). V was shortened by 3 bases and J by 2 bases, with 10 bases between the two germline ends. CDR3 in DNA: TGTGCCAGTAGTATCCGGGGACGACAAGAGACCCAGTACTTC. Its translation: CASSIRGRQETQYF.

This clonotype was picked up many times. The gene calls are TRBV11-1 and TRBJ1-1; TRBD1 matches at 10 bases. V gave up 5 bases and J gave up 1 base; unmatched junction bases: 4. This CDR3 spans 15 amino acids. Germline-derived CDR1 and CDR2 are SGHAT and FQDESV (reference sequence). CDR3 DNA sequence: TGTGCCAGCAGCCCCAGGACAGGGGGGAACACTGAAGCTTTCTTT. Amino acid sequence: CASSPRTGGNTEAFF.

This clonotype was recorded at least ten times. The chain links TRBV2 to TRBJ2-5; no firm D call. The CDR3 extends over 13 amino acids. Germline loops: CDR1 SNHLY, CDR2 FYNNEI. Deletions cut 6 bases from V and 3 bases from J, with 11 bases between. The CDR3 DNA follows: TGTGCCAGCAGGAACTTCCGGAAAGAGACCCAGTACTTC. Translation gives CASRNFRKETQYF. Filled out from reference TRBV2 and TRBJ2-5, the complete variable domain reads EPEVTQTPSHQVTQMGQEVILRCVPISNHLYFYWYRQILGQKVEFLVSFYNNEISEKSEIFDDQFSVERPDGSNFTLKIRSTKLEDSAMYFCASRNFRKETQYFGPGTRLLVL.

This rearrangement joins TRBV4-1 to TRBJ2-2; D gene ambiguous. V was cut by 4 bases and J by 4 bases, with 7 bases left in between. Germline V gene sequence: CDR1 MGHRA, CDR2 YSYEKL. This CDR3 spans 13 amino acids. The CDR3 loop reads CASSRLSTGELFF. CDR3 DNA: TGCGCCAGCAGCCGCCTAAGCACCGGGGAGCTGTTTTTT.

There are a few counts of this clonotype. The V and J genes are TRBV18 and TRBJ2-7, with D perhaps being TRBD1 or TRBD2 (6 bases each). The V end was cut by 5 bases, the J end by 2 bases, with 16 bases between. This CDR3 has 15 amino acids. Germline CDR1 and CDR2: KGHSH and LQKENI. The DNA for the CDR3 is TGTGCCAGCTCAACCACCTCGGGGGACACCTACGAGCAGTACTTC. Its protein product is CASSTTSGDTYEQYF.